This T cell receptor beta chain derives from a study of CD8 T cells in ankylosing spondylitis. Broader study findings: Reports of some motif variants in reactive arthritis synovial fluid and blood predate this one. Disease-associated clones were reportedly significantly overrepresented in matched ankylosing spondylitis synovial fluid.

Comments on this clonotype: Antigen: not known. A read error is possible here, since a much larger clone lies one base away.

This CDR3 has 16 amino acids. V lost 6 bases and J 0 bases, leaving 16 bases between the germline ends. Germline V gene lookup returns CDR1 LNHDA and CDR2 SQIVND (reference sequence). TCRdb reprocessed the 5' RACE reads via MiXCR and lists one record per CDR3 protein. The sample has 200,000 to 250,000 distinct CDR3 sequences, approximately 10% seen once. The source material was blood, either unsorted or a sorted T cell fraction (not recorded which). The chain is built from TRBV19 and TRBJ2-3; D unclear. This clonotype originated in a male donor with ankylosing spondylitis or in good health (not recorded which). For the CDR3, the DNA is TGTGCCAGTAGCCTCATGAGAGGATCTAGCACAGATACGCAGTATTTT. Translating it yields CASSLMRGSSTDTQYF.